This is a list of T cell receptor beta chains from one sample in a study of cytomegalovirus exposure and HLA in healthy donors. Using immunoSEQ multiplex PCR, the repertoire was profiled, and TCRdb retains in-frame clones only, with some absent. The data show about 130,000 clones, approximately 79% seen once. The sample taken for sequencing was PBMCs. These receptors came from a man aged 18 to 30 in good health and CMV-seropositive. The CDR3 runs from the conserved cysteine through the conserved F or W.

>13|TRBV2|NA
CASSAGGVDEQYF
>15|TRBV10-1|TRBJ1-2
CASSEGTTGGYGYTF
>14|TRBV18|TRBJ2-5
CASSPTAMVETQYF
>15|TRBV2|TRBJ1-5
CASRDRGVRNQPQHF
>15|TRBV27|TRBJ2-5
CASSDRDRVDKTQYF
>15|TRBV9|TRBJ2-3
CASSVGQGVTDTQYF
>15|TRBV18|TRBJ2-7
CASSPPGGGPYEQYF
>15|TRBV2|TRBJ1-5
CASSLGQGAFQPQHF
>15|TRBV5-1|TRBJ2-1
CASSSMTVSYNEQFF
>17|TRBV5-1|TRBJ2-7
CASSLADWASSSYEQYF
>11|TRBV2|TRBJ2-7
CASRLSHEQYF
>14|TRBV10-3|TRBJ2-3
CAIGLRGPPDTQYF
>15|TRBV5-1|TRBJ1-3
CASSPIAHSGNTIYF
>14|TRBV5-8|TRBJ1-1
CASSPDRGGAEAFF
>15|TRBV5-6|TRBJ2-3
CASSSTSGGAGTQYF
>15|TRBV6-6|TRBJ2-7
CASSYSSGGAYEQYF
>15|TRBV9|TRBJ2-5
CASSVAPGGQETQYF
>14|TRBV19|TRBJ2-7
CASSSWDSTYEQYF
>17|TRBV15|TRBJ2-2
CATSRDRNRMNTGELFF
>16|TRBV9|TRBJ1-1
CASSVTGGAMNTEAFF
>16|TRBV6-6|TRBJ2-7
CASSSPGETSSYEQYF
>13|TRBV5-1|TRBJ1-3
CASSFQGGNTIYF
>13|TRBV6-6|TRBJ1-1
CASNRHPNTEAFF
>13|TRBV28|TRBJ1-2
CASSSQLVSGYTF
>16|TRBV7-7|TRBJ2-5
CASSRIGGGARETQYF
>14|TRBV5-4|TRBJ1-1
CASSISGQGAEAFF
>17|TRBV4-2|TRBJ2-6
CASSPLGGAQGANVLTF
>18|TRBV6-1|TRBJ1-5
CASSAKQGAAVSNQPQHF
>11|TRBV14|TRBJ2-7
CASSQGAEQYF
>14|TRBV4-3|TRBJ1-1
CASSRDRGWAEAFF
>14|TRBV19|TRBJ1-5
CASREGGPSQPQHF
>13|TRBV27|TRBJ2-3
CASRRLASDTQYF
>15|TRBV19|TRBJ2-6
CASSDIADTYSVLTF
>15|TRBV5-1|TRBJ2-3
CASSPRDSERNTQYF
>15|TRBV5-1|TRBJ1-4
CASSFTGKTNEKLFF
>12|TRBV7-9|TRBJ2-7
CASSKSSYEQYF
>18|TRBV9|TRBJ2-3
CASSFPGTSGGITDTQYF
>12|TRBV6-6|TRBJ2-1
CASRDAGFRQFF
>16|TRBV6-4|TRBJ1-5
CASSGRRGHLSQPQHF
>11|TRBV30|TRBJ1-2
CAWSYRGTEAF
>12|TRBV7-9|TRBJ1-1
CASSPRDIEAFF
>15|TRBV30|TRBJ1-1
CAWVRQGPANTEAFF
>16|TRBV5-1|TRBJ2-1
CASSLDQGSSYNEQFF
>12|TRBV2|TRBJ1-1
CASILQGPEAFF
>16|TRBV9|TRBJ2-1
CASSLGTSGGPNEQFF
>11|TRBV2|TRBJ2-1
CASRQYNEQFF
>13|TRBV27|TRBJ2-5
CASSFGGPETQYF
>14|TRBV30|TRBJ1-5
CAWSEIDSNQPQHF
>14|TRBV28|TRBJ1-1
CASSFGRVNTEAFF
>14|TRBV9|TRBJ2-4
CASSVGVGKNIQYF
>13|TRBV18|TRBJ1-2
CASSQNPGQGYTF
>15|TRBV5-5|TRBJ1-2
CASSLEEGTVYGYTF
>15|TRBV11-2|TRBJ1-2
CASSSLGQEGAGYTF
>16|TRBV9|TRBJ2-3
CASSASPGLTTDTQYF
>12|TRBV27|TRBJ1-1
CASKTMNTEAFF
>12|TRBV19|TRBJ1-5
CASSIEAQPQHF